The 14 T cell receptor beta chains listed next were all sequenced from one sample in a study of T cell changes during pregnancy in multiple sclerosis. This table comes from immunoSEQ multiplex PCR, and its TCRdb copy is limited to in-frame clones, with some not included. Counted here are 10,000 to 15,000 clones, 85% to 95% occurring once; the ten biggest clones make up almost 0.3%. Specimen: CD4+ T cells from peripheral blood mononuclear cells, collected before pregnancy. The receptor set was obtained from a female donor with multiple sclerosis, enrolled in a pregnancy study.

The chain joins TRBV27 to TRBJ1-1; 12 positions match TRBD1. In germline, CDR1 is MNHEY, CDR2 SMNVEV (reference sequence). The CDR3 is 17 amino acids. The trim removed 5 bases at V and 0 bases at J, leaving 7 bases unmatched. This chain's CDR3 is CASSPGTGGGLNTEAFF. CDR3 coding DNA: TGTGCCAGCAGTCCTGGGACAGGGGGCGGTCTGAACACTGAAGCTTTCTTT.

This rearrangement joins TRBV2 to TRBJ2-7, with TRBD1 as a possible D gene (6 bases). Germline V gene data show CDR1 as SNHLY and CDR2 as FYNNEI. V dropped 6 bases and J dropped 4 bases, with 22 bases sitting between them. The CDR3 sequence is 16 residues long. The CDR3 DNA sequence: TGTGCCAGCAGGAGGACAGCTGACCCTAAGCTATACGAGCAGTACTTC. It codes for CASRRTADPKLYEQYF.

The chain is built from TRBV2 and TRBJ2-5, with 9 bases fitting TRBD2. Germline CDR1 reads SNHLY; CDR2 reads FYNNEI. This CDR3 region has 15 residues. The junction had 5 bases not matched to a gene; V was cut back by 1 base and J by 5 bases. As DNA, the CDR3 is TGTGCCAGCAGTGAAGGTGGGACTAGCCGGGAGACCCAGTACTTC. Translation gives CASSEGGTSRETQYF. Variable domain in full (rest from reference TRBV2 and TRBJ2-5): EPEVTQTPSHQVTQMGQEVILRCVPISNHLYFYWYRQILGQKVEFLVSFYNNEISEKSEIFDDQFSVERPDGSNFTLKIRSTKLEDSAMYFCASSEGGTSRETQYFGPGTRLLVL.

The chain has TRBV9 and TRBJ2-2; D unclear. CDR1 is SGDLS and CDR2 is YYNGEE in the germline V gene. The CDR3 is made up of 16 amino acids. Trimming removed 0 bases at V and 1 base at J, with 10 bases between. CDR3: CASSVVPVVNTGELFF. CDR3 DNA sequence: TGTGCCAGCAGCGTAGTTCCGGTCGTGAACACCGGGGAGCTGTTTTTT. The complete variable domain, with remaining parts taken from reference TRBV9 and TRBJ2-2, reads DSGVTQTPKHLITATGQRVTLRCSPRSGDLSVYWYQQSLDQGLQFLIQYYNGEERAKGNILERFSAQQFPDLHSELNLSSLELGDSALYFCASSVVPVVNTGELFFGEGSRLTVL.

The chain has TRBV5-6 and TRBJ1-4; TRBD1 matches 9 bases. CDR1 is SGHDT, CDR2 YYEEEE, per germline. The CDR3 extends over 16 amino acids. J gave up 3 bases and V 3 bases, and 6 bases lay outside the gene matches. CDR3 bases: TGTGCCAGCAGCTCGATACAGGGGGCGGCTAATGAAAAACTGTTTTTT. Encoded protein: CASSSIQGAANEKLFF. The variable domain in full, completed from reference TRBV5-6 and TRBJ1-4, reads DAGVTQSPTHLIKTRGQQVTLRCSPKSGHDTVSWYQQALGQGPQFIFQYYEEEERQRGNFPDRFSGHQFPNYSSELNVNALLLGDSALYLCASSSIQGAANEKLFFGSGTQLSVL.

The V call is TRBV4-1, the J call TRBJ2-3, with 11 bases that match TRBD2. CDR1 is MGHRA and CDR2 is YSYEKL in the germline V gene. J was trimmed by 3 bases and V by 0 bases; bases with no gene match: 2. The CDR3 is made up of 16 amino acids. CDR3 amino acids: CASSQELAGGTDTQYF. For the CDR3, the DNA is TGCGCCAGCAGCCAAGAGTTAGCGGGGGGGACAGATACGCAGTATTTT.

The gene calls are TRBV19 and TRBJ1-5; D unclear. V shed 3 bases and J shed 1 base, with 10 bases lying between them. This CDR3 is 15 amino acids long. Germline assignment: CDR1 LNHDA and CDR2 SQIVND (reference sequence). The chain's CDR3 is CASSIGQLSNQPQHF. DNA of the CDR3: TGTGCCAGTAGTATTGGGCAATTGAGCAATCAGCCCCAGCATTTT.

This chain joins TRBV27 and TRBJ2-7, with 9 bases identical to TRBD1. The CDR3 is 15 amino acids. V lost 3 bases to trimming and J lost 1 base; unmatched junction nucleotides: 4. In germline, CDR1 is MNHEY, CDR2 SMNVEV (reference sequence). In DNA, the CDR3 is TGTGCCAGCAGTTTCGGGACAGGGTCGTCCTACGAGCAGTACTTC. Residues: CASSFGTGSSYEQYF.

The chain couples TRBV11-2 to TRBJ2-5; 8 nucleotides agree with TRBD1. Trimming removed 5 bases from V and 3 bases from J; junction bases left unmatched: 5. The CDR3 is 14 amino acids. Per germline, CDR1 SGHAT and CDR2 FQNNGV. Here the CDR3 DNA reads TGTGCCAGCAGCCTCTCAGGGGGCGAAGAGACCCAGTACTTC. It encodes CASSLSGGEETQYF.

This rearrangement joins TRBV11-2 to TRBJ2-7; D uncertain. Trimming shortened V by 3 bases and J by 4 bases, and 10 bases separated the two germline ends. Germline values: CDR1 SGHAT, CDR2 FQNNGV. This CDR3 region has 13 residues. The CDR3 reads CASSLSGSYEQYF. CDR3 in DNA: TGTGCCAGCAGCTTGTCAGGATCGTACGAGCAGTACTTC.

The V call is TRBV5-1, the J call TRBJ2-3; D unclear. Germline V gene data show CDR1 as SGHRS and CDR2 as YFSETQ. The V end was cut by 1 base, the J end by 4 bases, with 13 bases between. The CDR3 is 15 amino acids. The CDR3 sequence: CASSLFPGLADTQYF. In nucleotides, the CDR3 is TGCGCCAGCAGCTTGTTTCCAGGTCTTGCAGATACGCAGTATTTT.

The chain joins TRBV6-1 to TRBJ2-2, with 7 bases matching TRBD1. The V gene end was trimmed by 4 bases and the J gene end by 2 bases; junction bases not matched to a gene: 4. The germline gives CDR1 MNHNS, CDR2 SASEGT. CDR3 size: 15 residues. CDR3 sequence reads: CASSVDRANTGELFF. As DNA, the CDR3 is TGTGCCAGCAGTGTAGACAGGGCAAACACCGGGGAGCTGTTTTTT.

This chain uses TRBV13 with TRBJ1-3; TRBD1 aligns across 7 bases. Germline loops: CDR1 PRHDT, CDR2 FYEKMQ (reference sequence). The V gene end was trimmed by 3 bases and the J gene end by 4 bases; junction bases not matched to a gene: 18. The CDR3 is 19 residues long. In DNA form, the CDR3 reads TGTGCCAGCAGCTTGAGGCCGGGGGGGGACAGAGCTCTGGGAAACACCATATATTTT. It specifies CASSLRPGGDRALGNTIYF.

This clone is a singleton in its sample. The chain carries TRBV30 and TRBJ2-7, with TRBD1 matching over 7 bases. CDR3 length: 14 residues. Germline V gene sequence: CDR1 GTSNPN, CDR2 SVGIG (reference sequence). V lost 3 bases and J lost 2; bases outside the gene matches: 7. CDR3 bases: TGTGCCTGGAGCAGGAGGACAGGAACCTACGAGCAGTACTTC. Its translation: CAWSRRTGTYEQYF.